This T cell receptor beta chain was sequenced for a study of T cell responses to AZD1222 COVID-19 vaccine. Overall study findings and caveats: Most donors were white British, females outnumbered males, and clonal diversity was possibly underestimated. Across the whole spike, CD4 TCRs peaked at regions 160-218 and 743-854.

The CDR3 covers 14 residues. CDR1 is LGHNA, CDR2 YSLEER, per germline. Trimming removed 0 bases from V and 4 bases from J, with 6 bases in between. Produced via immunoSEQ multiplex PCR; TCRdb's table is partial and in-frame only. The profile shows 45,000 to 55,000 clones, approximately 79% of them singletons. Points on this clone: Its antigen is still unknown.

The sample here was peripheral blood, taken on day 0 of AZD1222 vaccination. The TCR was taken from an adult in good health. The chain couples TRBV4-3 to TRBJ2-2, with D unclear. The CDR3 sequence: CASSQDTLTGELFF. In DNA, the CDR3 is TGCGCCAGCAGCCAAGATACCCTCACCGGGGAGCTGTTTTTT.